The rows below give T cell receptor beta chains drawn from one sample of a study of OX40 agonist ivuxolimab in advanced cancers. Profiled with immunoSEQ multiplex PCR; TCRdb holds only in-frame clones, not every one. The sample lists 35,000 to 40,000 clones, 70% to 85% occurring once. Specimen: CD4+ or CD8+ T cells sorted from blood, collected in a trial of the OX40 agonist ivuxolimab. Receptors originate from an adult with an advanced solid tumor such as melanoma, head and neck, liver or kidney cancer. CDR3s include the opening cysteine and the closing phenylalanine or tryptophan. Each record gives: D gene, J gene, V gene, clone size, CDR3 protein, CDR3 DNA. A D gene is named only where the DNA matches it firmly. A row's size may be missing; if present it is once, few, many or a size class.

NA	TRBJ2-5	TRBV7-9	NA	CASSLALRSPWWETQYF	TGTGCCAGCAGCTTAGCTCTACGAAGTCCCTGGTGGGAGACCCAGTACTTC
NA	TRBJ1-2	TRBV19	few	CASSTRRSDYGYTF	TGTGCCAGTAGTACCCGACGTAGTGACTATGGCTACACCTTC
TRBD1	TRBJ1-2	TRBV11-2	NA	CASSYGTGSYGYTF	TGTGCCAGCAGCTATGGGACAGGGTCGTATGGCTACACCTTC
TRBD1	TRBJ1-2	TRBV10-3	NA	CAISEGQGGGYTF	TGTGCCATCAGTGAGGGACAGGGCGGCGGCTACACCTTC
NA	TRBJ2-3	TRBV27	NA	CASSLTPADTQYF	TGTGCCAGCAGTTTAACCCCGGCGGATACGCAGTATTTT
NA	TRBJ1-1	TRBV7-9	NA	CASSLMSEQEAFF	TGTGCCAGCAGCTTAATGTCCGAACAGGAAGCTTTCTTT
NA	TRBJ1-5	TRBV19	NA	CASSSYSPVRGYQPQHF	TGTGCCAGTAGTTCGTATTCCCCAGTCAGAGGTTATCAGCCCCAGCATTTT
NA	TRBJ1-3	TRBV2	NA	CASSEVRDISGNTIYF	TGTGCCAGCAGTGAAGTAAGAGACATCTCTGGAAACACCATATATTTT
NA	TRBJ2-7	TRBV2	NA	CASSSGAIYEQYF	TGTGCCAGCAGTTCAGGGGCTATATACGAGCAGTACTTC
NA	TRBJ2-2	TRBV5-1	NA	CASSKGLNTGELFF	TGCGCCAGCAGCAAGGGACTTAACACCGGGGAGCTGTTTTTT
TRBD2	TRBJ2-1	TRBV7-9	NA	CASSLGGGFSRASYNEQFF	TGTGCCAGCAGCTTGGGGGGGGGATTCTCCCGCGCCTCATACAATGAGCAGTTCTTC
TRBD1	TRBJ1-1	TRBV6-5	NA	CASSPGTDNTEAFF	TGTGCCAGCAGTCCCGGGACAGATAACACTGAAGCTTTCTTT
TRBD1	TRBJ2-7	TRBV15	few	CATSGAGQAGRYEQYF	TGTGCCACCAGCGGAGCCGGACAGGCTGGAAGGTACGAGCAGTACTTC
TRBD1	TRBJ1-1	TRBV2	NA	CASNRGGRLNTEAFF	TGTGCCAGCAACAGGGGTGGCCGGTTGAACACTGAAGCTTTCTTT
NA	TRBJ1-1	TRBV7-9	NA	CASSLEVTEAFF	TGTGCCAGCAGCTTAGAAGTGACCGAAGCTTTCTTT
NA	TRBJ2-4	TRBV7-6	NA	CASSLHPSGSLAKNIQYF	TGTGCCAGCAGCTTACACCCCAGTGGCAGCCTAGCCAAAAACATTCAGTACTTC
NA	TRBJ2-7	TRBV7-2	NA	CASSFGPHVDEQYF	TGTGCCAGCAGCTTCGGACCGCATGTTGACGAGCAGTACTTC
TRBD1	TRBJ1-4	TRBV7-9	NA	CASSKLGQVEGEKLFF	TGTGCCAGCAGCAAACTCGGACAGGTTGAGGGTGAAAAACTGTTTTTT
TRBD1	TRBJ2-7	TRBV7-2	NA	CASSLAAGGASEQYF	TGTGCCAGCAGCTTAGCGGCAGGGGGCGCTTCCGAGCAGTACTTC
TRBD1	TRBJ1-5	TRBV6-1	NA	CASSSTGEQPQHF	TGTGCCAGCAGTTCTACAGGGGAACAGCCCCAGCATTTT
TRBD1	TRBJ2-2	TRBV13	NA	CASSLDRVSNTGELFF	TGTGCCAGCAGCTTGGACAGGGTCTCGAACACCGGGGAGCTGTTTTTT
TRBD2	TRBJ2-2	TRBV14	medium-sized	CASSLRSSGTTGELFF	TGTGCCAGCAGCTTGAGGTCTAGCGGAACCACCGGGGAGCTGTTTTTT
TRBD1	TRBJ2-1	TRBV6-1	few	CASLFGTGDNEQFF	TGTGCCAGCCTGTTTGGGACAGGGGATAATGAGCAGTTCTTC
TRBD1	TRBJ2-5	TRBV7-9	NA	CASSFGQGAGETQYF	TGTGCCAGCAGCTTCGGACAGGGAGCAGGGGAGACCCAGTACTTC
NA	TRBJ1-6	TRBV30	NA	CAWSRVNSPLHF	TGTGCCTGGTCCCGAGTTAATTCACCCCTCCACTTT
NA	TRBJ1-1	TRBV5-1	NA	CASSLGRGRNTEAFF	TGCGCCAGCAGCTTGGGCAGGGGAAGGAACACTGAAGCTTTCTTT
NA	TRBJ2-5	TRBV7-7	NA	CASSGTGGTETQYF	TGTGCCAGCAGCGGTACAGGTGGGACAGAGACCCAGTACTTC
TRBD1	TRBJ2-2	TRBV28	NA	CASLGTGLTGELFF	TGTGCCAGCTTGGGGACAGGGCTGACCGGGGAGCTGTTTTTT
NA	TRBJ2-1	TRBV25-1	once	CASSRRIAYNEQFF	TGTGCCAGCAGCCGGAGAATAGCCTACAATGAGCAGTTCTTC
NA	TRBJ1-2	TRBV2	NA	CASSEYNYGYTF	TGTGCCAGCTCAGAATACAACTATGGCTACACCTTC
NA	TRBJ1-5	TRBV28	NA	CASSLWQDNQPQHF	TGTGCCAGCAGTTTGTGGCAGGACAATCAGCCCCAGCATTTT
NA	TRBJ1-4	TRBV5-1	NA	CASSFGPGGEKLFF	TGCGCCAGCAGCTTTGGACCCGGAGGGGAAAAACTGTTTTTT